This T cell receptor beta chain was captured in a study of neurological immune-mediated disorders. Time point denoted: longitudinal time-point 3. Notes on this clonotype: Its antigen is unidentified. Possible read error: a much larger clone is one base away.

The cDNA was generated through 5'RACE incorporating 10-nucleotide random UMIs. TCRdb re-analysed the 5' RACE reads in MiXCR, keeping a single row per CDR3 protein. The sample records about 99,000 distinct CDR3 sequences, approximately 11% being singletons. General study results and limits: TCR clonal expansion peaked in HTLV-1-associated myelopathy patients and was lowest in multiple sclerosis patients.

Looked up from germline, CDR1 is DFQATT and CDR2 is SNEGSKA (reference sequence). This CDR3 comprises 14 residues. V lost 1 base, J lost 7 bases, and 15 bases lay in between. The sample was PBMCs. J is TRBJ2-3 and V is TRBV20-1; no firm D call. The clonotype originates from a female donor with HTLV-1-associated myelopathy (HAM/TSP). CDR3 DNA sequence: TGCAGTGCTAGAGGGCCTCCTCCGCCGCATACGCAGTATTTT. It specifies CSARGPPPPHTQYF.